The present T cell receptor beta chain was sequenced within a study of blood T cells in healthy people across ages. Study-wide findings and caveats: PBMCs were not sorted, which prevented a conclusive comparison of naive versus antigen-experienced cells. There was a strong correlation between TCR beta diversity and naive T cell percentage.

A second PCR, run for 7 to 11 cycles, used a sample-barcoded 5' primer plus a J-beta primer mix. Each cDNA molecule carried a tag from a template-switch adaptor that contained 12 random nucleotides. TCRdb used MiXCR to reprocess the 5' RACE reads, holding one entry per CDR3 protein. The table has over 600,000 distinct CDR3 sequences, roughly three fifths seen once. Each sample had at least 6.5 million PBMCs isolated. This clonotype was recorded a few times. Its antigen is unknown. This CDR3 region has 15 residues. Germline assignment: CDR1 SGHRS and CDR2 YFSETQ. The chain links TRBV5-1 to TRBJ2-7; D uncertain. TRBJ2-5 explains the end of the DNA better; the J call may be wrong. The sequence was collected from a man in his forties or fifties in good health. Sequencing used blood. CDR3 amino acids: CASSFRPGSGETQYF. CDR3 nucleotides: TGCGCCAGCAGCTTTCGCCCCGGATCTGGCGAGACCCAGTACTTC.